What follows describes a single T cell receptor beta chain. There is no known antigen for this receptor. No much larger clone is present one base from it, and per-base qualities are unavailable. The CDR3, from cysteine to phenylalanine, totals 14 residues. Of the read, only the CDR3 DNA is kept; its 42 bases are in frame from base 1. V lost 3 bases and J lost 8 bases; the stretch between them is 17 bases long. CDR1 and CDR2 (SGDLS, YYNGEE) derive from the germline V gene. Library construction relied on the immunoSEQ multiplex PCR assay. The original methods were these. A statistical classification framework was built to diagnose cytomegalovirus status from the catalog of TCR beta chain sequences. In its TCRdb copy, this immuneACCESS table keeps in-frame sequences only and misses some clones. Where compared with another copy, unresolved V genes explain less than half of these, and the others have no known cause. V and J calls plus clone size are reproduced from that table; the DNA served to infer D and trimming. The sample records around 250,000 clones, around 87% of which are singletons. The top ten constitute 0.3% to 0.4% of the sample.

This specimen belongs to a study of cytomegalovirus exposure and HLA in healthy donors (dated by TCRdb to the late 2010s). With respect to the entire study: The approximately 710 repertoires of the first cohort and the 120 validation repertoires were produced on the same platform, according to a later analysis. The study aimed to test whether signatures of past pathogen exposure could be identified by cataloging public T cell receptors. The study combined high-throughput TCR immunosequencing, statistical association of individual TCRs with disease status, and machine learning to predict cytomegalovirus infection status. A separate validation cohort of over 95 different subjects was used in addition to the 666-subject first cohort.

Separate from the approximately 700-subject first cohort, the validation cohort of about 110 subjects was the group to which the donors belonged. What the study reported, not specific to this receptor: A total of 150 to 200 TCR beta chains were listed by the study as associated with cytomegalovirus. The authors suggested that the approach could potentially be extended to other disease states and immunological phenotypes. In both the original and validation cohorts, the classifier was reported to diagnose cytomegalovirus status with high specificity and sensitivity. A few of the identified cytomegalovirus-associated TCR beta chains were confirmed in vitro to be specific for cytomegalovirus antigens. Subsequent analysis determined that TCRs grouped into clusters in the first cohort also showed a tendency toward co-occurrence across the roughly 120 validation repertoires, and 94% of cluster scores exceeded 0. While some public TCRs were present in many individuals, most TCR sequences turned up only very rarely across donors. A later analysis lacked HLA typing for the validation cohort, so it scored co-occurrence in that cohort across all 110 or so repertoires.

This clonotype originated in a woman under 30 in good health and CMV-seronegative. The sequence joins TRBV9 to TRBJ1-2; TRBD1 is possibly the D segment (6 matching bases). Sequenced: PBMCs. The CDR3 protein is CASSERGTIPGYTF. The sequence in DNA is TGTGCCAGCAGCGAGAGGGGGACAATACCGGGCTACACCTTC.